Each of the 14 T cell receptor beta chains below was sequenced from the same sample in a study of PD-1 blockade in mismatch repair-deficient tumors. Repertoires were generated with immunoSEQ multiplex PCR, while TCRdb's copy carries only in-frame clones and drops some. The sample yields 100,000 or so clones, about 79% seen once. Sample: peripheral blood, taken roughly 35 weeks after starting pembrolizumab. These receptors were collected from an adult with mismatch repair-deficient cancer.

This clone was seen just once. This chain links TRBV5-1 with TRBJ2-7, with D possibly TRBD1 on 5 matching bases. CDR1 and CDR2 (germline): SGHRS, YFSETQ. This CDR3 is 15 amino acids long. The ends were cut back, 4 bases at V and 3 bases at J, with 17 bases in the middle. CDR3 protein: CASSPQPGMLYEQYF. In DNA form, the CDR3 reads TGCGCCAGCAGCCCACAGCCAGGGATGCTCTACGAGCAGTACTTC.

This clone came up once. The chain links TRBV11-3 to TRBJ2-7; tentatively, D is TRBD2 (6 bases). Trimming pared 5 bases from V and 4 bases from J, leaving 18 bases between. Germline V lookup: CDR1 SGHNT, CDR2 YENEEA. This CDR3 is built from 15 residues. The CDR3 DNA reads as TGTGCCAGCAGCCGTAGGCTAGGGGCGGGATACGAGCAGTACTTC. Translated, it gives CASSRRLGAGYEQYF.

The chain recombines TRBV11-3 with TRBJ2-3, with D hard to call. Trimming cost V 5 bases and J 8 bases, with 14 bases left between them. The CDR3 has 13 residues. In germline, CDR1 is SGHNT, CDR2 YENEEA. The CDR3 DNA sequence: TGTGCCAGCAGCCACGAGTCACTCGTTACGCAGTATTTT. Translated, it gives CASSHESLVTQYF. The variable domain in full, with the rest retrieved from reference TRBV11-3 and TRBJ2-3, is EAGVVQSPRYKIIEKKQPVAFWCNPISGHNTLYWYLQNLGQGPELLIRYENEEAVDDSQLPKDRFSAERLKGVDSTLKIQPAELGDSAVYLCASSHESLVTQYFGPGTRLTVL.

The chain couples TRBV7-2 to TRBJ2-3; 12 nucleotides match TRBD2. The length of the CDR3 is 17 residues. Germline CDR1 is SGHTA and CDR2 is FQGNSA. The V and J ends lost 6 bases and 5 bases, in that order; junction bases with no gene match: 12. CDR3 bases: TGTGCCAGCAGTTCACTAGCGGGAGGTCCCTCAGGAGATACGCAGTATTTT. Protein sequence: CASSSLAGGPSGDTQYF.

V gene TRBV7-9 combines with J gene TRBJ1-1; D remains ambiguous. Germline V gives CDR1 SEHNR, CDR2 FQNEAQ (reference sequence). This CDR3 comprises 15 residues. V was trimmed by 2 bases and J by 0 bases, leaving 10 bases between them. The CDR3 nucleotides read TGTGCCAGCAGCTTATCCGAGAGCATGAACACTGAAGCTTTCTTT. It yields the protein CASSLSESMNTEAFF.

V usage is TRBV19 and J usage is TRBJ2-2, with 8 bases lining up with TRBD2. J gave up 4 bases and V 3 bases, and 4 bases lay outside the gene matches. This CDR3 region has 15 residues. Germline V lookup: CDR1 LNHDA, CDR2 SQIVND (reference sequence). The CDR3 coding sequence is TGTGCCAGTAGTATGACGGGAGGGATCACCGGGGAGCTGTTTTTT. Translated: CASSMTGGITGELFF.

CDR3 nucleotides: TGCGCCAGCAGCCTGAAAGGGGGTGATACTGAAGCTTTCTTT. Translation gives CASSLKGGDTEAFF. The rearrangement uses TRBV4-3 and TRBJ1-1; maybe TRBD1 (6 bases). Germline loops: CDR1 LGHNA, CDR2 YSLEER. V dropped 4 bases and J dropped 5 bases, with 14 bases sitting between them. CDR3 length: 14 residues.

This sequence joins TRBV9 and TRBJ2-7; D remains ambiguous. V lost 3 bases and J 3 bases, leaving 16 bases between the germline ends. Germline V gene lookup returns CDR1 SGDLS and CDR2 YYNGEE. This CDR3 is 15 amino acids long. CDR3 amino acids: CASSANPSGGYEQYF. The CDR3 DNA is TGTGCCAGCAGCGCAAACCCATCGGGTGGCTACGAGCAGTACTTC.

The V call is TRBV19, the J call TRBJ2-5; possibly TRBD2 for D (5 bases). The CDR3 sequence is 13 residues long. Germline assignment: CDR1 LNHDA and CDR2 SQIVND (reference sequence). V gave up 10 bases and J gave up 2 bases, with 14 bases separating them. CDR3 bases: TGTGCCACCTCTTACACTAGACAAGAGACCCAGTACTTC. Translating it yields CATSYTRQETQYF.

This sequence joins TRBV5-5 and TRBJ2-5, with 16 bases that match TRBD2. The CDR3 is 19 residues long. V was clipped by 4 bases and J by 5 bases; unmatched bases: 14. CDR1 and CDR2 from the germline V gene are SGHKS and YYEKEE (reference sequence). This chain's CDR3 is CASSLSTWGTSGREETQYF. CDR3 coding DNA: TGTGCCAGCAGCCTGTCAACATGGGGGACTAGCGGGAGGGAGGAGACCCAGTACTTC.

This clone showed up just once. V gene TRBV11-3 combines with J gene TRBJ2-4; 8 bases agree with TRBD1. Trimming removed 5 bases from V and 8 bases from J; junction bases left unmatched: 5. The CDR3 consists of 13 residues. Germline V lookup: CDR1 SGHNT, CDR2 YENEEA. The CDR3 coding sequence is TGTGCCAGCAGCCAAGACAGGGGACACATTCAGTACTTC. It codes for CASSQDRGHIQYF.

CDR3 bases: TGTGCCAGCAGCGGACGGACAGCAGGGGGCCCCAGTGGGGGGAATCAGCCCCAGCATTTT. Translation gives CASSGRTAGGPSGGNQPQHF. The chain has TRBV9 and TRBJ1-5; TRBD1 matches at 8 bases. CDR1 is SGDLS and CDR2 is YYNGEE in the germline V gene. CDR3 length: 20 residues. V gave up 3 bases and J gave up 4 bases; unmatched junction bases: 21.

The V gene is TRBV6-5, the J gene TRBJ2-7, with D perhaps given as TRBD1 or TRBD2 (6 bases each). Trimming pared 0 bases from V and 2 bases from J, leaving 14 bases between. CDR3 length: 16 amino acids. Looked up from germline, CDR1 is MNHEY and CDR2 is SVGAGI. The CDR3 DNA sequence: TGTGCCAGCAGTTACTCGGGGGGCCTCTCGACCTACGAGCAGTACTTC. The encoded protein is CASSYSGGLSTYEQYF.

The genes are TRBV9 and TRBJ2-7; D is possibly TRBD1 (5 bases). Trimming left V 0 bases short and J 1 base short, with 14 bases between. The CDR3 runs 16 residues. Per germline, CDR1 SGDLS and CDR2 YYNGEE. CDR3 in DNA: TGTGCCAGCAGCGTAGGAGTTGGAACAGGTTCCTACGAGCAGTACTTC. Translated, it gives CASSVGVGTGSYEQYF.